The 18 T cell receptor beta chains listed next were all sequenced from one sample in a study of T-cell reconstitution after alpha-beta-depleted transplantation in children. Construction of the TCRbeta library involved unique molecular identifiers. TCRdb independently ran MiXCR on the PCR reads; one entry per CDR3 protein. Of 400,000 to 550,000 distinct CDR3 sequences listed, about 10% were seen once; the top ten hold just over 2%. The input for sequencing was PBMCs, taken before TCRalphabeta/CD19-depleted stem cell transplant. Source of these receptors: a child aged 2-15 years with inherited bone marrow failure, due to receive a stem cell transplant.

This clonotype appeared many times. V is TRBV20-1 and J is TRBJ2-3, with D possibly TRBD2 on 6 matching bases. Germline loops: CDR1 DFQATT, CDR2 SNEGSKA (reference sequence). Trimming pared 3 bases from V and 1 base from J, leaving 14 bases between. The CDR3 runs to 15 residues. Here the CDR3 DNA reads TGCAGTGCTAGCCCCCCGGGACTCCGCACAGATACGCAGTATTTT. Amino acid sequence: CSASPPGLRTDTQYF.

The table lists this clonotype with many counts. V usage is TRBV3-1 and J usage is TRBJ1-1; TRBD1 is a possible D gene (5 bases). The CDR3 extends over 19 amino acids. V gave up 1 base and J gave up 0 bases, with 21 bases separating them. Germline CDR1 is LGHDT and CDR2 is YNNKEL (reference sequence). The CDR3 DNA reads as TGTGCCAGCAGCCAAGTGCACCCGGGACGCAACCTTATGAACACTGAAGCTTTCTTT. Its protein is CASSQVHPGRNLMNTEAFF.

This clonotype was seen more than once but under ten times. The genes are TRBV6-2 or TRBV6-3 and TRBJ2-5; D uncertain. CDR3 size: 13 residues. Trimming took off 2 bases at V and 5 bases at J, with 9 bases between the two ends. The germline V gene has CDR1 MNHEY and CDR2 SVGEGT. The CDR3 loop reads CASSYRRYETQYF. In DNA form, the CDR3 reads TGTGCCAGCAGTTACCGGCGTTATGAGACCCAGTACTTC.

The CDR3, as DNA: TGCAGTGCTATCGTGGGACCCAATTTAATGAGGGAGCAGTACTTC. It specifies CSAIVGPNLMREQYF. J is TRBJ2-7 and V is TRBV20-1; tentatively, D is TRBD1 or TRBD2 (5 bases each). Germline V CDR1 and CDR2: DFQATT, SNEGSKA (reference sequence). The CDR3 loop spans 15 amino acids. Between the trimmed V and J ends, which lost 4 bases and 7 bases, there was a span of 23 bases.

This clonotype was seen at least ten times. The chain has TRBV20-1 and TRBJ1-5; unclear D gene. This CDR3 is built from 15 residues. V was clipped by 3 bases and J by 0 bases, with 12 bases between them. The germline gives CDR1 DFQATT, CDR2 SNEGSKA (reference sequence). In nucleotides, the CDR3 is TGCAGTGCTAGCCGGCCCGGTTATAGCAATCAGCCCCAGCATTTT. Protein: CSASRPGYSNQPQHF.

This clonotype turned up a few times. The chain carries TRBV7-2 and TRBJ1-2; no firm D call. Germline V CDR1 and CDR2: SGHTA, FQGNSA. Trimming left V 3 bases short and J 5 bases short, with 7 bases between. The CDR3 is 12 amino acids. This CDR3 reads CASSFLDYGYTF. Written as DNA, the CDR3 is TGTGCCAGCAGCTTCTTAGATTATGGCTACACCTTC. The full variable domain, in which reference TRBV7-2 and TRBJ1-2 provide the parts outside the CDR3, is GAGVSQSPSNKVTEKGKDVELRCDPISGHTALYWYRQSLGQGLEFLIYFQGNSAPDKSGLPSDRFSAERTGGSVSTLTIQRTQQEDSAVYLCASSFLDYGYTFGSGTRLTVV.

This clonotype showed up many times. Written as DNA, the CDR3 is TGTGCCAGCACCCCACCTAGTCGGGACAGACCGTGGAGGGACTATGGCTACACCTTC. This codes for CASTPPSRDRPWRDYGYTF. The chain links TRBV6-1 to TRBJ1-2; 7 nucleotides line up with TRBD1. The length of the CDR3 is 19 residues. Germline CDR1 reads MNHNS; CDR2 reads SASEGT. V lost 7 bases to trimming and J lost 3 bases; unmatched junction nucleotides: 23.

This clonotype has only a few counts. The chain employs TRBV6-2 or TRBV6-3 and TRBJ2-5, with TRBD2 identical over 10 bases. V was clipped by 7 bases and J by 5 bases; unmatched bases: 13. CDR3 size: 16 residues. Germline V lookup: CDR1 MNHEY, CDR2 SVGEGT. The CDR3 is CASTAARLAGVETQYF. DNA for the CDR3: TGTGCCAGCACCGCCGCACGGCTAGCGGGAGTCGAGACCCAGTACTTC.

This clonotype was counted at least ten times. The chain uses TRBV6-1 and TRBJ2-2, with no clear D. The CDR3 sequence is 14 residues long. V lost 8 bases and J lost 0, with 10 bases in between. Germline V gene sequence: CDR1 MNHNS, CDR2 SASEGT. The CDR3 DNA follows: TGTGCCAGCGGGTATACAGCGAACACCGGGGAGCTGTTTTTT. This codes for CASGYTANTGELFF.

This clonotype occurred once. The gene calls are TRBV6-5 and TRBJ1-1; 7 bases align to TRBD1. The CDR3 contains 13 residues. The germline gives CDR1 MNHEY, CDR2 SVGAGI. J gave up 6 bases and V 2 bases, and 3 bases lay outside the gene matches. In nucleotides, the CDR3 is TGTGCCAGCAGTTACCTGGACAGGTCTGAAGCTTTCTTT. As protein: CASSYLDRSEAFF.

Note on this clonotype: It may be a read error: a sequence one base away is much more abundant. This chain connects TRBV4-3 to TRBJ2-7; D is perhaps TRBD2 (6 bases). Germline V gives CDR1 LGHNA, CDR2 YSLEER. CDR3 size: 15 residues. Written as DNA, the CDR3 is TGCGCCAGCAGCCAAGTCCTAGCGCAAACCTACGACCAGTACTTC. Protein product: CASSQVLAQTYDQYF.

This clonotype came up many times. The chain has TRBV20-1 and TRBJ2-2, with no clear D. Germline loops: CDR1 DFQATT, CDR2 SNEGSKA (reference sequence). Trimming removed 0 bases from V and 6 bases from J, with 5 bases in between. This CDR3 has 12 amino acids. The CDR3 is CSAREGSGELFF. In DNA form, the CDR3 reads TGCAGTGCTAGAGAGGGATCCGGGGAGCTGTTTTTT.

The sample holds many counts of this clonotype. CDR3 sequence (DNA): TGTGCCAGCAGGTGGGACAGGAACACCGGGGAGCTGTTTTTT. It is translated as CASRWDRNTGELFF. The J gene is TRBJ2-2, the V gene TRBV2; 7 bases line up with TRBD1. Germline CDR1 SNHLY, CDR2 FYNNEI. This CDR3 comprises 14 residues. V was clipped by 6 bases and J by 1 base; unmatched bases: 2.

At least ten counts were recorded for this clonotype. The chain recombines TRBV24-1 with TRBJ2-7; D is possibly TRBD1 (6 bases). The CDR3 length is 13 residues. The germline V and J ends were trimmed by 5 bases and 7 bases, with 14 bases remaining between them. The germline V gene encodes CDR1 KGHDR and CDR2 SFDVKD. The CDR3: CATSALGTTEQYF. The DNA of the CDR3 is TGTGCCACCAGTGCTCTTGGGACAACAGAGCAGTACTTC.

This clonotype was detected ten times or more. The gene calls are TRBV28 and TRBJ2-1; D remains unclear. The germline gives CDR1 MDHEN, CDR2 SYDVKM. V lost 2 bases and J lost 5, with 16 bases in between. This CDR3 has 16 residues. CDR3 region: CASSLVGFPANNEQFF. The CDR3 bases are TGTGCCAGCAGTTTAGTCGGCTTCCCGGCAAACAATGAGCAGTTCTTC.

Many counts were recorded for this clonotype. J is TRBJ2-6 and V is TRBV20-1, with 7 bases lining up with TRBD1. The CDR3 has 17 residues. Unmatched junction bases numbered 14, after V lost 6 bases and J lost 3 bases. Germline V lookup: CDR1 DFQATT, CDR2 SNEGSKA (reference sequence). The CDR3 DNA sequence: TGCAGTGCCCCATGTAGGCAGGGGGTCAGTGGGGCCAACGTCCTGACTTTC. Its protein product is CSAPCRQGVSGANVLTF.

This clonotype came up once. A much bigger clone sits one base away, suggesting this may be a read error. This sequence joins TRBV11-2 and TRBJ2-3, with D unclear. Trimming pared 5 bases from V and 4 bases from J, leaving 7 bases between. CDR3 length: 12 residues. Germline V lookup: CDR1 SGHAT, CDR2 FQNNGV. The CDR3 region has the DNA TGTGCCAGCAGCGGCTCATCAGATACGCAGTATTTT. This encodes CASSGSSDTQYF.

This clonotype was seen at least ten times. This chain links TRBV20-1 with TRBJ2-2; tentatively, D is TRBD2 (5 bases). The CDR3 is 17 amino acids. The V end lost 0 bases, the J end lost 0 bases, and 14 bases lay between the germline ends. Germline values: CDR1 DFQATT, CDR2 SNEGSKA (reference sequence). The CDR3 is CSARDFGSVTNTGELFF. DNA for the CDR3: TGCAGTGCTAGAGATTTCGGTAGCGTAACGAACACCGGGGAGCTGTTTTTT.